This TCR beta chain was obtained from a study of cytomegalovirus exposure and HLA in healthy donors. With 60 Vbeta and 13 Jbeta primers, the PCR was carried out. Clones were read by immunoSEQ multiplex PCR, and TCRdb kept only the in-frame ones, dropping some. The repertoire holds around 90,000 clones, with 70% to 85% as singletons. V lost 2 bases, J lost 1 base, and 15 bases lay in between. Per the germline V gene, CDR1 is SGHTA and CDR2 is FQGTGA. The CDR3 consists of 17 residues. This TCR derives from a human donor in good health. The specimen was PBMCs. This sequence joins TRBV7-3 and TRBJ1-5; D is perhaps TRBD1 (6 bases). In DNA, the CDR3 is TGTGCCAGCAGCTTACAACCGGGACACCAAAGCAATCAGCCCCAGCATTTT. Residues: CASSLQPGHQSNQPQHF.